This TCR beta chain is from a study of spatial heterogeneity in lung cancer. In the study overall: A unique TCR and UMI combination showed up more than ten times in raw reads, on average.

With 2 bases clipped from V and 6 bases from J, the junction kept 10 bases outside the gene matches. The CDR3 runs to 17 residues. CDR1 is SGHTA, CDR2 FQGNSA, per germline. From the 5' RACE reads, TCRdb called clonotypes with MiXCR, one entry per CDR3 protein. This sample yields approximately 15,000 distinct CDR3 sequences, of which approximately 6.2% are seen a single time; 6.8% belongs to the top ten. General study findings and limits: Tumoral mutation counts were tracked by counts of expanded intratumoral alpha and beta TCRs. Coverage estimated for tumor T cells reached approximately 7% for alpha chains and roughly 14% for beta chains.

The time point was: sample taken at primary tumor resection. This clonotype occurred many times. Antigen specificity is unknown. This beta chain is off target for a library built for alpha chains, so its abundance means little. This chain connects TRBV7-2 to TRBJ2-1; 10 positions match TRBD2. The receptor was isolated from a male donor with early-stage non-small cell lung cancer. The sample here was lung tumor tissue, taken at surgery. The CDR3 DNA reads TGTGCCAGCAGCTTAATCCCCCCGCGGACTAGCGGCAATGAGCAGTTCTTC. As protein: CASSLIPPRTSGNEQFF. The variable domain in full, completed from reference TRBV7-2 and TRBJ2-1, reads GAGVSQSPSNKVTEKGKDVELRCDPISGHTALYWYRQSLGQGLEFLIYFQGNSAPDKSGLPSDRFSAERTGGSVSTLTIQRTQQEDSAVYLCASSLIPPRTSGNEQFFGPGTRLTVL.